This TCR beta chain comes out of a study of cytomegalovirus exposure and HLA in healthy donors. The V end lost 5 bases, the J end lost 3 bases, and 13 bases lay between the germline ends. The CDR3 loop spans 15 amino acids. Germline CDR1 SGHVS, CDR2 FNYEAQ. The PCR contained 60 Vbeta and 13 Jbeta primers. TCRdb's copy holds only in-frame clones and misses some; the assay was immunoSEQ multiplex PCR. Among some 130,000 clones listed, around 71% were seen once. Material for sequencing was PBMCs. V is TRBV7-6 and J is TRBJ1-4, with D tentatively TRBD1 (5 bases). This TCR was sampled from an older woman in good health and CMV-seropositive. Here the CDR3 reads CASSPGLVANEKLFF. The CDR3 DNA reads TGTGCCAGCAGCCCGGGACTCGTGGCTAATGAAAAACTGTTTTTT.